The 12 T cell receptor beta chains below all came from one sample that was sequenced in a study of shared clonotypes between healthy human individuals. The data were produced by immunoSEQ multiplex PCR, yet TCRdb's version contains in-frame clones alone and is incomplete. The table shows around 370,000 clones, with around 96% occurring only once. Sequencing was performed on memory CD8+ T cells sorted from blood. As for subset: CD45RO+ cells pooled with CCR7-negative TemRA cells. These receptors were taken from a man under 40 in good health.

Comments on this clone: Other DNA variants within this sample encode the same CDR3. The V and J genes are TRBV10-3 and TRBJ1-1; D possibly corresponds to TRBD1 (5 bases). Germline CDR1 and CDR2: ENHRY and SYGVKD. V gave up 0 bases and J gave up 5 bases, with 10 bases separating them. This CDR3 is built from 14 residues. This CDR3 is CAISESTGGTEAFF. CDR3 bases: TGTGCCATCAGTGAGTCTACGGGGGGAACTGAAGCTTTCTTT.

The chain has TRBV30 and TRBJ2-7, with D possibly TRBD1 on 5 matching bases. The CDR3 extends over 15 amino acids. V lost 4 bases to trimming and J lost 2 bases, with 18 bases between them. Germline values: CDR1 GTSNPN, CDR2 SVGIG (reference sequence). CDR3 coding DNA: TGTGCCTGGACGCCTTGGGGCAGACTGACCTACGAGCAGTACTTC. It specifies CAWTPWGRLTYEQYF.

J is TRBJ2-3 and V is TRBV7-9, with TRBD1 as a possible D gene (7 bases). Germline loops: CDR1 SEHNR, CDR2 FQNEAQ (reference sequence). This CDR3 is 19 amino acids long. Trimming left V 4 bases short and J 3 bases short, with 26 bases between. Here the CDR3 reads CASSSIAPRGTEVTDTQYF. As DNA, the CDR3 is TGTGCCAGCAGCTCTATCGCCCCTCGCGGGACAGAAGTAACAGATACGCAGTATTTT.

This chain uses TRBV27 with TRBJ2-1; 10 bases are shared with TRBD2. The ends lost 7 bases at V and 6 bases at J; junction bases unmatched: 15. This CDR3 is built from 17 residues. CDR1 is MNHEY, CDR2 SMNVEV, per germline (reference sequence). CDR3: CASTLTLAGEVRNEQFF. CDR3 nucleotides: TGTGCCAGCACCCTAACCCTAGCGGGAGAAGTACGCAATGAGCAGTTCTTC.

The table lists this clone with a count of one. The chain combines TRBV7-9 with TRBJ1-2, with D possibly TRBD1 on 5 matching bases. The germline V gene has CDR1 SEHNR and CDR2 FQNEAQ (reference sequence). CDR3 length: 14 residues. Deletions cut 1 base from V and 5 bases from J, with 11 bases between. DNA of the CDR3: TGTGCCAGCAGCTTAGGGGCGGGGGGATATGGCTACACCTTC. It is translated as CASSLGAGGYGYTF.

V gene TRBV14 combines with J gene TRBJ2-7; D perhaps matches TRBD1 (5 bases). V gave up 3 bases and J gave up 6 bases, with 12 bases separating them. This CDR3 contains 13 residues. Germline CDR1 and CDR2: SGHDN and FVKESK. As DNA, the CDR3 is TGTGCCAGCAGCCAGGGGCTAATTGGCGAGCAGTACTTC. The encoded protein is CASSQGLIGEQYF.

The J gene is TRBJ1-1, the V gene TRBV29-1; 12 bases are shared with TRBD1. With V trimmed by 6 bases and J by 4 bases, 6 bases remained unmatched. The CDR3 has 14 amino acids. Germline lookup yields CDR1 SQVTM and CDR2 ANQGSEA. In nucleotides, the CDR3 is TGCAGCGTGAAGGGGACAGGGGGCAGCACTGAAGCTTTCTTT. Translated, it gives CSVKGTGGSTEAFF.

The rearrangement joins TRBV28 to TRBJ2-3, with D unresolved. The CDR3 runs to 14 residues. Per germline, CDR1 MDHEN and CDR2 SYDVKM. With 2 bases removed from V and 11 bases from J, the gap between germline ends came to 17 bases. CDR3 coding DNA: TGTGCCAGCAGTTTAATTGCTGTAGGAGAAGGGCAGTATTTT. Amino acid sequence: CASSLIAVGEGQYF.

V usage is TRBV13 and J usage is TRBJ2-3; 10 bases align to TRBD2. The CDR3 totals 18 residues. The germline V gene encodes CDR1 PRHDT and CDR2 FYEKMQ (reference sequence). With 5 bases clipped from V and 7 bases from J, the junction kept 18 bases outside the gene matches. The CDR3 DNA is TGTGCCAGCAGCGTGACCGCAGAAGCGGGAGGGCATGCTTATACGCAGTATTTT. This sequence encodes CASSVTAEAGGHAYTQYF. The whole variable domain, filled in from reference TRBV13 and TRBJ2-3, reads AAGVIQSPRHLIKEKRETATLKCYPIPRHDTVYWYQQGPGQDPQFLISFYEKMQSDKGSIPDRFSAQQFSDYHSELNMSSLELGDSALYFCASSVTAEAGGHAYTQYFGPGTRLTVL.

The rearrangement joins TRBV7-2 to TRBJ2-3; no clear D gene. The ends were cut back, 5 bases at V and 8 bases at J, with 26 bases in the middle. Germline CDR1 and CDR2: SGHTA and FQGNSA. The length of the CDR3 is 17 residues. CDR3 loop: CASSPSFARIAHGTQYF. CDR3 in DNA: TGTGCCAGCAGCCCGTCGTTTGCGAGGATTGCGCATGGTACGCAGTATTTT. The full variable domain, its missing parts supplied by reference TRBV7-2 and TRBJ2-3, is GAGVSQSPSNKVTEKGKDVELRCDPISGHTALYWYRQSLGQGLEFLIYFQGNSAPDKSGLPSDRFSAERTGGSVSTLTIQRTQQEDSAVYLCASSPSFARIAHGTQYFGPGTRLTVL.

V gene TRBV6-5 combines with J gene TRBJ2-4; D not certain. Per the germline V gene, CDR1 is MNHEY and CDR2 is SVGAGI. The length of the CDR3 is 16 residues. The V gene lost 2 bases and the J gene lost 9 bases, with 20 bases spanning the gap. CDR3 protein: CASSYNSFPSRGIQYF. In DNA form, the CDR3 reads TGTGCCAGCAGTTACAACTCGTTCCCCTCCCGAGGCATTCAGTACTTC.

J is TRBJ2-1 and V is TRBV5-1, with TRBD2 matching over 10 bases. With 4 bases clipped from V and 3 bases from J, the junction kept 13 bases outside the gene matches. This CDR3 has 18 residues. The germline V gene has CDR1 SGHRS and CDR2 YFSETQ. The CDR3 nucleotides read TGCGCCAGCAGCGGTGGTCCGGCTAGCGGGGGTTACTACAATGAGCAGTTCTTC. It translates to CASSGGPASGGYYNEQFF.